Listed here are 2 T cell receptor beta chains from one sample, sequenced in a study of T cell responses to AZD1222 COVID-19 vaccine. Here immunoSEQ multiplex PCR was the method, and the copy in TCRdb shows in-frame clones only, minus some. The table includes around 140,000 clones, 90% to 95% detected once. The sequences come from peripheral blood, collected on day 0 of MenACWY control vaccination. The receptors come from an adult in good health.

The chain joins TRBV5-4 to TRBJ1-1, with 9 bases lining up with TRBD1. CDR1 SGHNT and CDR2 YYREEE come from the germline V gene (reference sequence). V shed 4 bases and J 4 bases; nucleotides not matched to a gene: 8. The CDR3 runs to 15 residues. CDR3 protein: CASSKQTGQGTEAFF. The CDR3, as DNA: TGTGCCAGCAGCAAGCAGACGGGACAGGGCACTGAAGCTTTCTTT.

The chain is built from TRBV19 and TRBJ2-3; D ambiguous. V lost 7 bases to trimming and J lost 4 bases, with 15 bases between them. The CDR3 has 14 amino acids. Germline V CDR1 and CDR2: LNHDA, SQIVND (reference sequence). The CDR3 loop is CASTPGRPPDTQYF. CDR3 nucleotides: TGTGCCAGTACCCCCGGGCGGCCGCCAGATACGCAGTATTTT.